The 9 T cell receptor beta chains given below trace back to one sample, sequenced in a study of blood T cell repertoires in COVID-19. The protocol was immunoSEQ multiplex PCR, while the TCRdb copy is restricted to in-frame clones and leaves out a portion. The table records some 100,000 clones, less than 85% of them present only once. The material sequenced was peripheral blood. These TCRs come from a human donor in a cohort sampled during active or convalescent COVID-19.

V is TRBV19 and J is TRBJ1-1; D ambiguous. The CDR3 extends over 17 amino acids. V was cut by 2 bases and J by 2 bases, with 18 bases left in between. CDR1 is LNHDA, CDR2 SQIVND, per germline (reference sequence). The CDR3 nucleotides read TGTGCCAGTAGTATATGGTTGGAGGGCTGGGGTAACACTGAAGCTTTCTTT. As protein: CASSIWLEGWGNTEAFF.

The gene calls are TRBV5-4 and TRBJ1-2; a possible D gene is TRBD1 (5 bases). The V gene's germline CDR1 is SGHNT and CDR2 YYREEE (reference sequence). The V end lost 0 bases, the J end lost 4 bases, and 16 bases lay between the germline ends. The CDR3 contains 16 residues. The CDR3 nucleotides read TGTGCCAGCAGCTTGGCCTCTCAGGGCCCGTTCTATGGCTACACCTTC. Protein: CASSLASQGPFYGYTF.

About this clone itself: The DNA is omitted, as the CDR3 cannot be located on it reliably, and the CDR3 follows TCRdb's listing. The rearrangement links TRBV24-1 to TRBJ1-2; the DNA was not used to check the table's D call, TRBD1. Germline values: CDR1 KGHDR, CDR2 SFDVKD. With termini counted, the CDR3 has 15 amino acids. The CDR3 loop is CATSGPGQIVGWGTF.

The rearrangement links TRBV12-3 or TRBV12-4 to TRBJ2-7; 8 bases align to TRBD1. The CDR3 runs to 11 residues. V was clipped by 4 bases and J by 9 bases; unmatched bases: 2. CDR3 residues: CASSSGQAQYF. The CDR3 DNA reads TGTGCCAGCAGTTCGGGACAGGCGCAGTACTTC.

This clone was seen a few times. The chain joins TRBV7-3 to TRBJ1-2; 8 positions match TRBD1. CDR1 is SGHTA, CDR2 FQGTGA, per germline. CDR3 length: 12 amino acids. For the CDR3, the DNA is TGTGGTCAGGGGGCTAAGAGGTATGGCTACACCTTC. Encoded protein: CGQGAKRYGYTF.

The chain carries TRBV7-6 and TRBJ2-2, with TRBD1 as a possible D gene (5 bases). The CDR3 spans 15 residues. Looked up from germline, CDR1 is SGHVS and CDR2 is FNYEAQ. Trimming removed 8 bases from V and 5 bases from J, with 18 bases in between. CDR3 DNA sequence: TGTGCCAGCGCGCCAGGGCTCGACGGGACCGGGGAGCTGTTTTTT. Its translation is CASAPGLDGTGELFF.

The chain uses TRBV6-1 and TRBJ2-1, with 7 bases fitting TRBD1. The CDR3 loop spans 17 amino acids. The junction had 12 bases not matched to a gene; V was cut back by 3 bases and J by 4 bases. Germline lookup yields CDR1 MNHNS and CDR2 SASEGT. The CDR3 sequence: CASSDNRRTGPYNEQFF. The DNA of the CDR3 is TGTGCCAGCAGTGATAACAGGAGGACAGGACCTTACAATGAGCAGTTCTTC.

V usage is TRBV18 and J usage is TRBJ2-3, with 8 bases that match TRBD1. V shed 3 bases, J shed 2 bases, and the junction held 7 bases outside the gene matches. CDR3 length equals 16 residues. Germline V lookup: CDR1 KGHSH, CDR2 LQKENI. This chain's CDR3 is CASSPYPTGATDTQYF. CDR3 sequence (DNA): TGTGCCAGCTCACCCTATCCGACAGGGGCCACAGATACGCAGTATTTT.

The rearrangement joins TRBV28 to TRBJ2-1; D remains unclear. Germline V CDR1 and CDR2: MDHEN, SYDVKM. V lost 2 bases and J 2 bases, leaving 7 bases between the germline ends. CDR3 length: 14 amino acids. The DNA for the CDR3 is TGTGCCAGCAGTTTAGCAGGTCCCTACAATGAGCAGTTCTTC. This sequence encodes CASSLAGPYNEQFF.